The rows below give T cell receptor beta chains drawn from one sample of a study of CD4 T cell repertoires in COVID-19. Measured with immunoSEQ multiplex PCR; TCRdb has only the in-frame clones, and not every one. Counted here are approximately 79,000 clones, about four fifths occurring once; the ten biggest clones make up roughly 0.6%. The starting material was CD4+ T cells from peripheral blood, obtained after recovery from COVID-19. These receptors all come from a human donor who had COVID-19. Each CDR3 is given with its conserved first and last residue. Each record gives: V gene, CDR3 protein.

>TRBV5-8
CASSTDRFTDTQYF
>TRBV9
CASSVEGPTGELFF
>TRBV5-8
CASSKGTGWGSDTQYF
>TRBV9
CASSVEGVGSPLHF
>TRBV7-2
CASSSVAGAVTDTQYF
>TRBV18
CASSPQVSGNTIYF
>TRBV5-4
CASSLDRAGPTDTQYF
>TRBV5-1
CASSLSGEGTYEQYF
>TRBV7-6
CASSPRGQGASTGELFF
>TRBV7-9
CASSLSGNTEAFF
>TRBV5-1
CASSQGTSFDEQYF
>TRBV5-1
CASSLEANTEAFF
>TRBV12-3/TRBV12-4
CASSFTRGTEAFF
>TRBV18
CASSPTAGELFF
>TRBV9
CASSSGPNEKLFF
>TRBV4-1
CASSQDLNGGGLTYEQYF
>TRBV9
CASSVGFGNQPQHF
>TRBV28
CASSSPTREQYF
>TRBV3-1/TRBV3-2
CASSQDIGQPQHF
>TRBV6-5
CASSSLRAGAKDTQYF
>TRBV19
CASSPRVLFYGYTF
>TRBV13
CASSLGGNYGYTF
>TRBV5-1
CASSFGPNGQTGELFF
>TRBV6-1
CASDPQGTGGYTF